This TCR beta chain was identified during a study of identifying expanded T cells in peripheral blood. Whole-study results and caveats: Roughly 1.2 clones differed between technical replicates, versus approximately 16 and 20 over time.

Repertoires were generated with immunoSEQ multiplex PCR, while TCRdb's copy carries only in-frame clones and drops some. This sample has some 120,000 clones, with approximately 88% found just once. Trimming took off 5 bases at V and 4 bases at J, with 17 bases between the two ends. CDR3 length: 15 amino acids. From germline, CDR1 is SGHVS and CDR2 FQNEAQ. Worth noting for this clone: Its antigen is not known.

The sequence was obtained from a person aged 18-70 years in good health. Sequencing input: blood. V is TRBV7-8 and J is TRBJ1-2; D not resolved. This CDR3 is CASSLNSNLPYGYTF. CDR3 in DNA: TGTGCCAGCAGCCTAAACTCCAATCTGCCCTATGGCTACACCTTC. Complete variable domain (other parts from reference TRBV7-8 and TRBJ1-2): GAGVSQSPRYKVAKRGQDVALRCDPISGHVSLFWYQQALGQGPEFLTYFQNEAQLDKSGLPSDRFFAERPEGSVSTLKIQRTQQEDSAVYLCASSLNSNLPYGYTFGSGTRLTVV.